This T cell receptor beta chain originates from a study of immune cell composition in non-small cell lung cancer. Profiled with immunoSEQ multiplex PCR; TCRdb holds only in-frame clones, not every one. The top ten hold over 10% of the sample, which has around 9,000 clones, about 80% seen once. Normal lung sampling was at least 3 cm from the tumour, as distant as possible. Deletions cut 3 bases from V and 3 bases from J, with 8 bases between. The CDR3 has 14 amino acids. Germline V gene sequence: CDR1 MGHDK, CDR2 SYGVNS. The V gene is TRBV25-1, the J gene TRBJ2-2; D is perhaps TRBD2 (5 bases). This receptor was obtained from a human donor with non-small cell lung cancer. Sequenced material: non-adjacent lung tissue. The CDR3 DNA reads as TGTGCCAGCAGTGACCTCGGGGACACCGGGGAGCTGTTTTTT. Residues: CASSDLGDTGELFF.